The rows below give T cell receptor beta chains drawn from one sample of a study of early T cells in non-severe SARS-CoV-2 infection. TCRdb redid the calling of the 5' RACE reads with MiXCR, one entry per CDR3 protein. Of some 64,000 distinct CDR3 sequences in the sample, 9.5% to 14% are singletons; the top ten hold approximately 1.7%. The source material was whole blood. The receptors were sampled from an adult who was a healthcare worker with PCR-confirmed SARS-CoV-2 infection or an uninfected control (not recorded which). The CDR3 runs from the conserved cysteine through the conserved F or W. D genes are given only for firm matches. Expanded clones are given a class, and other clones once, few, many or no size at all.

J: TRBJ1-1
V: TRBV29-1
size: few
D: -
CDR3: CSVEGGVNTEAFF
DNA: TGCAGCGTTGAGGGTGGCGTGAACACTGAAGCTTTCTTT

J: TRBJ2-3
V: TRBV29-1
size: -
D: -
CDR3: CSASGGLDTQYF
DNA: TGCAGCGCCTCAGGGGGGCTAGATACGCAGTATTTT

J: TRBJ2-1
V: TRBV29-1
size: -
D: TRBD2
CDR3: CSAEGLAGRRSYNEQFF
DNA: TGTAGCGCCGAGGGACTAGCGGGGCGGCGGAGCTACAATGAGCAGTTCTTC

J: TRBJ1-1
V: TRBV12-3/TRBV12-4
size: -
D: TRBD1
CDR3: CATKHRDSRERYTEAFF
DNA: TGTGCCACCAAACACCGGGACAGCCGGGAACGGTACACTGAAGCTTTCTTT

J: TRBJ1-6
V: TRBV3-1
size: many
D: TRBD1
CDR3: CASSQGGQRNNSPLHF
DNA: TGTGCCAGCAGCCAAGGGGGACAGCGCAATAATTCACCCCTCCACTTT

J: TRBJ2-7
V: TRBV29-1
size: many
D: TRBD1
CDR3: CSVEWETGGAEQYF
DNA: TGCAGCGTTGAATGGGAGACAGGGGGCGCCGAGCAGTACTTC

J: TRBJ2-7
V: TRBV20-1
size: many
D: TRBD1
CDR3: CSARQGTYEQYF
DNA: TGCAGTGCGAGACAGGGAACCTACGAGCAGTACTTC

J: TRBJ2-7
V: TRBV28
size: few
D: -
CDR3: CASRRAGAGYEQYF
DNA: TGTGCCAGCCGTCGGGCAGGGGCCGGCTACGAGCAGTACTTC

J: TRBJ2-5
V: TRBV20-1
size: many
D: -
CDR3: CSALKASGSETQYF
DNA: TGCAGTGCCCTCAAGGCGTCAGGGTCAGAGACCCAGTACTTC

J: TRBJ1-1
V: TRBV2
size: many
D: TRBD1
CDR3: CASSPGTGRNTEAFF
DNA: TGTGCCAGCAGTCCCGGGACAGGGCGGAACACTGAAGCTTTCTTT

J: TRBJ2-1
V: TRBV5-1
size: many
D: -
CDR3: CASSQPGLNNEQFF
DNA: TGCGCCAGCAGTCAACCGGGACTGAACAATGAGCAGTTCTTC

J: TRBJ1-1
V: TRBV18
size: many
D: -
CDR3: CASSYGGGTITEAFF
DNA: TGTGCCAGCTCCTACGGAGGGGGAACTATCACTGAAGCTTTCTTT

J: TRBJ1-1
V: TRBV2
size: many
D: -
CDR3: CASSPGGANTEAFF
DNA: TGTGCCAGCAGTCCGGGTGGCGCGAACACTGAAGCTTTCTTT

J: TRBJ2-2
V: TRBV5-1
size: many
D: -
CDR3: CASSPRHGGRTGELFF
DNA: TGCGCCAGCAGCCCGAGGCACGGGGGCAGGACCGGGGAGCTGTTTTTT

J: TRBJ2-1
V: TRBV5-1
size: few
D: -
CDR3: CASSNRKAFPGDEQFF
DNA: TGCGCCAGCAGTAACCGGAAGGCCTTTCCTGGGGATGAGCAGTTCTTC

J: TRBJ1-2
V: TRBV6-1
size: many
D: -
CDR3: CASSEAAGLLSYTF
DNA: TGTGCCAGCAGTGAAGCGGCCGGTTTACTTAGCTACACCTTC

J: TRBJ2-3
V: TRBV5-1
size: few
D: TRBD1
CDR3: CASSVGTGGTDTQYF
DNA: TGCGCCAGCAGCGTCGGGACAGGAGGCACAGATACGCAGTATTTT

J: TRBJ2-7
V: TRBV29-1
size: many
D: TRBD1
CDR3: CSAGGQGPYEQYF
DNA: TGCAGCGCTGGGGGACAGGGGCCCTACGAGCAGTACTTC

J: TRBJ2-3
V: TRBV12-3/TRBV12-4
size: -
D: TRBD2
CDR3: CASRIAGSTDTQYF
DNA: TGTGCCAGCAGAATAGCGGGAAGCACAGATACGCAGTATTTT

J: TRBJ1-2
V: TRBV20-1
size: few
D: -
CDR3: CSARAGANYGYTF
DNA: TGCAGTGCTAGAGCGGGGGCTAACTATGGCTACACCTTC

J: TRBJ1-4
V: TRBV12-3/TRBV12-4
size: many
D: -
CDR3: CASSPNDSNEKLFF
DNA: TGTGCCAGCAGTCCGAATGACAGTAATGAAAAACTGTTTTTT

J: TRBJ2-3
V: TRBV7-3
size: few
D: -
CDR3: CASSFSFRPDTQYF
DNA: TGTGCCAGCAGCTTTTCTTTTCGCCCAGATACGCAGTATTTT

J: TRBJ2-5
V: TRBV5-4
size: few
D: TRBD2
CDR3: CASSPPGTSGGETQYF
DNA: TGTGCCAGCAGCCCGCCCGGGACTAGCGGGGGAGAGACCCAGTACTTC

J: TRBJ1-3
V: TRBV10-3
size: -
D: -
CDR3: CAISGQPGTSGNTIYF
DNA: TGTGCCATCAGTGGACAACCCGGAACCTCTGGAAACACCATATATTTT

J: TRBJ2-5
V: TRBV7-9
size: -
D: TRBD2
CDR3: CAVLAGGPRQETQYF
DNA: TGTGCGGTCCTAGCGGGGGGGCCGAGGCAAGAGACCCAGTACTTC

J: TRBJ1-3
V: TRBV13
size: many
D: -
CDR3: CASKGSSIGNTIYF
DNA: TGTGCCAGCAAAGGAAGTTCAATCGGAAACACCATATATTTT

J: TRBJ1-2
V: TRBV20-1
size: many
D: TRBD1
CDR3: CSATGQGNYGYTF
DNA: TGCAGTGCTACGGGACAGGGAAACTATGGCTACACCTTC

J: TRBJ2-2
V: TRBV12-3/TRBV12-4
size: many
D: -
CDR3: CASSFSRVKNTGELFF
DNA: TGTGCCAGCAGTTTCTCCCGGGTTAAGAACACCGGGGAGCTGTTTTTT

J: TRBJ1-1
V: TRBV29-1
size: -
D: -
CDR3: CSVGGGMNTEAFF
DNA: TGCAGCGTTGGCGGCGGAATGAACACTGAAGCTTTCTTT

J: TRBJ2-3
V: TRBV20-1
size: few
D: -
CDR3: CSARGIYTQYF
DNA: TGCAGTGCTAGAGGGATCTATACGCAGTATTTT

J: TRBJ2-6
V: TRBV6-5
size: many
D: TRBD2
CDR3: CASLRLAGGRTGANVLTF
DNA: TGTGCCAGCTTGCGGCTAGCGGGGGGACGGACCGGGGCCAACGTCCTGACTTTC

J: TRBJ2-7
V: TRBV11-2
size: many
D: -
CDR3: CASSLDWDARYEQYF
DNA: TGTGCCAGCAGCTTAGATTGGGACGCGCGCTACGAGCAGTACTTC

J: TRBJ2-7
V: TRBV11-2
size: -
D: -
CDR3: CASSVDGDYEQYF
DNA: TGTGCCAGCAGCGTGGACGGAGACTACGAGCAGTACTTC

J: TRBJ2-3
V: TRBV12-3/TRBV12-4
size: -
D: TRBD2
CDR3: CASSPAGFTDTQYF
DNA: TGTGCCAGCAGCCCAGCGGGATTCACAGATACGCAGTATTTT

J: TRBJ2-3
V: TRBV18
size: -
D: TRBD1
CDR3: CASSRPQTGADTDTQYF
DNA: TGTGCCAGCTCACGCCCCCAGACAGGGGCCGACACAGATACGCAGTATTTT

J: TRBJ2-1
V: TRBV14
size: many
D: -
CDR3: CASSQGNRRPNNEQFF
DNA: TGTGCCAGCAGCCAAGGAAATCGTAGGCCAAACAATGAGCAGTTCTTC

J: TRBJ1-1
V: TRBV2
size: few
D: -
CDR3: CASSELLIGTNTEAFF
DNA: TGTGCCAGCAGTGAACTCCTGATAGGAACCAACACTGAAGCTTTCTTT

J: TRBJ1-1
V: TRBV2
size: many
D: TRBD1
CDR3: CASSVRDSVNTEAFF
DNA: TGTGCCAGCAGTGTAAGGGACAGCGTGAACACTGAAGCTTTCTTT

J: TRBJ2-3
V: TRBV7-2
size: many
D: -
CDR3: CASSYRVGGLKDTQYF
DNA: TGTGCCAGCAGCTACAGGGTTGGGGGATTGAAGGATACGCAGTATTTT

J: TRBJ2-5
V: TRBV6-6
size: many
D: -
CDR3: CASSLGQETQYF
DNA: TGTGCCAGCAGTTTAGGACAAGAGACCCAGTACTTC

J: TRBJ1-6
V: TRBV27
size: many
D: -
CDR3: CASSIQDSPLHF
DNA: TGTGCCAGCAGTATCCAGGATTCACCCCTCCACTTT

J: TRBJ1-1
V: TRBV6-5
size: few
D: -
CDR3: CASTPRGFGDTEAFF
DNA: TGTGCCAGCACTCCAAGGGGGTTTGGGGACACTGAAGCTTTCTTT

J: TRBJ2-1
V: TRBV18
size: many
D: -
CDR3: CASSPPVNWHNEQFF
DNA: TGTGCCAGCTCACCACCGGTTAACTGGCACAATGAGCAGTTCTTC

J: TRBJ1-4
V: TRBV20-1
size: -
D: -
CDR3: CSARGMVGKLFF
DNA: TGCAGTGCTAGGGGGATGGTAGGAAAACTGTTTTTT

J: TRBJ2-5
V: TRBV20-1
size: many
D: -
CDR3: CSARATPQETQYF
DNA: TGCAGTGCTAGAGCGACCCCACAAGAGACCCAGTACTTC

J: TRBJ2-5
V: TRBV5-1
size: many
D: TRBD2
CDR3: CASSFGGAYQETQYF
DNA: TGCGCCAGCAGCTTCGGGGGGGCCTACCAAGAGACCCAGTACTTC

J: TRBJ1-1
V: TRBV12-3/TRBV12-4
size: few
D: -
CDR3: CASALQGRGRNTEAFF
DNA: TGTGCCAGCGCTCTCCAGGGAAGGGGACGGAACACTGAAGCTTTCTTT

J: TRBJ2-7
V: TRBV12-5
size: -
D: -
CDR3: CASGAPEQYF
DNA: TGTGCTAGTGGGGCTCCGGAGCAGTACTTC

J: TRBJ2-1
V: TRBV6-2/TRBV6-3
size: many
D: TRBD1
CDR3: CASSYSDRYNEQFF
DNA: TGTGCCAGCAGTTACTCGGACAGGTACAATGAGCAGTTCTTC

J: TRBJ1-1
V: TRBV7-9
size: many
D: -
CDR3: CATEGVRRSFF
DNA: TGTGCCACAGAGGGGGTTCGTAGGTCTTTCTTT

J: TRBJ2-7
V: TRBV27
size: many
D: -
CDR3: CASSLEAGTTSYEQYF
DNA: TGTGCCAGCAGTTTAGAGGCCGGGACAACCTCCTACGAGCAGTACTTC

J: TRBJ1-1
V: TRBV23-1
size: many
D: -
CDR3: CASSQSRAPNTEAFF
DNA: TGCGCCAGCAGTCAATCTCGCGCGCCGAACACTGAAGCTTTCTTT

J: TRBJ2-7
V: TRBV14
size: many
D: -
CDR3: CASSQDLGDEQYF
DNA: TGTGCCAGCAGCCAAGACCTGGGGGACGAGCAGTACTTC

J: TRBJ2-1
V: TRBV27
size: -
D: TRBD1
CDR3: CASRRQGNEQFF
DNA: TGTGCCAGCAGGCGACAGGGCAATGAGCAGTTCTTC

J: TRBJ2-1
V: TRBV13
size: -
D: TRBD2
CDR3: CASSLVSSGGPYNEQFF
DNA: TGTGCCAGCAGCTTAGTGTCTAGCGGGGGGCCCTACAATGAGCAGTTCTTC